The 25 T cell receptor beta chains reported below all come from one sample, sequenced in a study of blood T cells in healthy people across ages. A second PCR of about 7 to 12 cycles used a sample-barcoded 5' primer and a J-beta primer mix. Each CDR3 protein gets one entry after TCRdb re-called the 5' RACE reads with MiXCR. The sample lists over a million distinct CDR3 sequences; 42% were seen once. The sequencing input was blood. Receptor source: a woman aged 18-30 years in good health.

The rearrangement uses TRBV6-5 and TRBJ1-2, with 10 nucleotides matching TRBD1. The CDR3 length is 15 residues. V gave up 5 bases and J gave up 1 base; unmatched junction bases: 4. The germline V gene encodes CDR1 MNHEY and CDR2 SVGAGI. This CDR3 is CASSNGQGGNYGYTF. The CDR3 DNA reads TGTGCCAGCAGTAATGGACAGGGGGGTAACTATGGCTACACCTTC.

This clonotype was recorded a few times. V usage is TRBV20-1 and J usage is TRBJ2-5, with D unresolved. The CDR3 is 13 amino acids. The V gene lost 5 bases and the J gene lost 5 bases, with 15 bases spanning the gap. Germline CDR1 and CDR2: DFQATT and SNEGSKA (reference sequence). DNA for the CDR3: TGCAGTGCTGTGGCCCCGCCCGTCGAGACCCAGTACTTC. The encoded protein is CSAVAPPVETQYF.

The chain recombines TRBV28 with TRBJ1-2, with D perhaps TRBD1 (5 bases). The CDR3 runs 14 residues. Trimming removed 3 bases from V and 6 bases from J, with 14 bases in between. Germline-derived CDR1 and CDR2 are MDHEN and SYDVKM. The CDR3 here is CASSLGTQPHGYTF. CDR3 coding DNA: TGTGCCAGCAGTTTGGGGACGCAACCGCATGGCTACACCTTC.

Only a few counts were recorded for this clonotype. The gene calls are TRBV20-1 and TRBJ2-3; 11 bases align to TRBD2. CDR3 size: 14 residues. Per germline, CDR1 DFQATT and CDR2 SNEGSKA (reference sequence). J lost 6 bases, V lost 5 bases, and 7 bases had no gene match. CDR3 amino acids: CSAAGTSGGDTQYF. The CDR3 coding sequence is TGCAGTGCTGCAGGGACTAGCGGAGGGGATACGCAGTATTTT.

This clonotype was found a few times. The chain recombines TRBV10-3 with TRBJ1-2, with a weak D call TRBD1 (5 bases). Germline V CDR1 and CDR2: ENHRY, SYGVKD. The CDR3 totals 14 residues. Deletions cut 4 bases from V and 8 bases from J, with 17 bases between. The CDR3: CAISGPGRPEGYTF. The CDR3 DNA reads TGTGCCATCAGTGGCCCGGGACGGCCGGAGGGCTACACCTTC.

The chain combines TRBV14 with TRBJ2-1; no clear D gene. The V end lost 0 bases, the J end lost 0 bases, and 12 bases lay between the germline ends. The CDR3 loop spans 17 amino acids. In germline, CDR1 is SGHDN, CDR2 FVKESK. Written as DNA, the CDR3 is TGTGCCAGCAGCCAAGATGCTACTCTCAGCTCCTACAATGAGCAGTTCTTC. It codes for CASSQDATLSSYNEQFF.

V usage is TRBV9 and J usage is TRBJ1-1; D not certain. Trimming stripped 1 base from V and 5 bases from J, with 12 bases between. CDR1 is SGDLS and CDR2 is YYNGEE in the germline V gene. This CDR3 is built from 14 residues. The CDR3 spells CASSVSGRQTEAFF. The CDR3 DNA reads TGTGCCAGCAGCGTATCCGGGCGGCAAACTGAAGCTTTCTTT.

The CDR3 DNA sequence: TGCGCCAGCAGAGAGGTTGCCAGCTCCTACGAGCAGTACTTC. Encoded protein: CASREVASSYEQYF. This chain links TRBV10-2 with TRBJ2-7; D is unresolved. Germline assignment: CDR1 WSHSY and CDR2 SAAADI. The germline V and J ends were trimmed by 6 bases and 0 bases, with 12 bases remaining between them. The CDR3 runs to 14 residues.

The table lists this clonotype with a few counts. V gene TRBV29-1 combines with J gene TRBJ2-3; D ambiguous. Germline CDR1 and CDR2: SQVTM and ANQGSEA. Deletions cut 0 bases from V and 6 bases from J, with 7 bases between. This CDR3 is 12 amino acids long. The DNA for the CDR3 is TGCAGCGTTGAAGAGGCGAACGATACGCAGTATTTT. The encoded protein is CSVEEANDTQYF.

This clonotype showed up just a few times. The DNA for the CDR3 is TGCGCCAGCAGCCAGGGAGTACAGGGCTACGAGCAGTACTTC. As protein: CASSQGVQGYEQYF. The chain combines TRBV4-1 with TRBJ2-7, with a tentative D call TRBD1 (6 bases). The CDR3 totals 14 residues. The germline CDR1 and CDR2 sequences are MGHRA and YSYEKL. Deletions cut 3 bases from V and 3 bases from J, with 12 bases between.

The sample holds many counts of this clonotype. This chain uses TRBV3-1 with TRBJ1-2; no reliable D call. Germline CDR1 is LGHDT and CDR2 is YNNKEL (reference sequence). This CDR3 is 11 amino acids long. The germline V and J ends were trimmed by 0 bases and 4 bases, with 0 bases remaining between them. The CDR3 loop is CASSQDYGYTF. The CDR3 region has the DNA TGTGCCAGCAGCCAAGACTATGGCTACACCTTC.

The gene calls are TRBV7-2 and TRBJ2-3; D is unclear. The germline CDR1 and CDR2 sequences are SGHTA and FQGNSA. The CDR3 totals 18 residues. Trimming shortened V by 2 bases and J by 0 bases, and 18 bases separated the two germline ends. As DNA, the CDR3 is TGTGCCAGCAGCTTAACAGAGATTACATACCCTAGCACAGATACGCAGTATTTT. Encoded protein: CASSLTEITYPSTDTQYF.

The chain uses TRBV27 and TRBJ2-3; tentative D call: TRBD1 (6 bases). Germline V lookup: CDR1 MNHEY, CDR2 SMNVEV (reference sequence). The CDR3 consists of 18 residues. V lost 5 bases to trimming and J lost 2 bases, with 23 bases between them. The CDR3 DNA reads TGTGCCAGCAGTCCCCCCTGGGGACACAGAGGGTACACAGATACGCAGTATTTT. Its protein is CASSPPWGHRGYTDTQYF.

The chain uses TRBV20-1 and TRBJ2-1; the match to TRBD2 covers 9 bases. V shed 2 bases and J 4 bases; nucleotides not matched to a gene: 12. The CDR3 extends over 17 amino acids. CDR1 is DFQATT and CDR2 is SNEGSKA in the germline V gene (reference sequence). The CDR3 spells CSARPPGLAGGYNEQFF. CDR3 in DNA: TGCAGTGCTAGACCCCCGGGACTAGCTGGAGGGTACAATGAGCAGTTCTTC.

The chain couples TRBV9 to TRBJ2-6, with TRBD1 matching over 7 bases. CDR3 length equals 22 residues. Looked up from germline, CDR1 is SGDLS and CDR2 is YYNGEE. V shed 4 bases and J 0 bases; nucleotides not matched to a gene: 22. The CDR3 region is CASSSLGTGAGRGFSGANVLTF. The CDR3 DNA reads as TGTGCCAGCAGCTCGCTAGGAACAGGGGCGGGTAGGGGGTTCTCTGGGGCCAACGTCCTGACTTTC. Full variable domain (missing parts from reference TRBV9 and TRBJ2-6): DSGVTQTPKHLITATGQRVTLRCSPRSGDLSVYWYQQSLDQGLQFLIQYYNGEERAKGNILERFSAQQFPDLHSELNLSSLELGDSALYFCASSSLGTGAGRGFSGANVLTFGAGSRLTVL.

The chain combines TRBV20-1 with TRBJ2-7; TRBD2 aligns across 10 bases. The better agreement between TRBJ2-5 and the DNA end casts doubt on the J call. Germline-derived CDR1 and CDR2 are DFQATT and SNEGSKA (reference sequence). The CDR3 contains 17 residues. CDR3 DNA sequence: TGCAGTGCTCATGGGTTCCTAGCGGGAGTGTCGCAGGAGACCCAGTACTTC. Its translation is CSAHGFLAGVSQETQYF.

This clonotype was detected a few times. The chain carries TRBV7-9 and TRBJ2-7, with a tentative D call TRBD2 (6 bases). V was shortened by 4 bases and J by 0 bases, with 13 bases between the two germline ends. Germline V CDR1 and CDR2: SEHNR, FQNEAQ (reference sequence). The CDR3 totals 15 residues. Here the CDR3 reads CASSSDYQSSYEQYF. DNA of the CDR3: TGTGCCAGCAGCTCGGACTATCAAAGCTCCTACGAGCAGTACTTC.

The chain uses TRBV29-1 and TRBJ2-5; perhaps TRBD2 as D (6 bases). Between the trimmed V and J ends, which lost 4 bases and 7 bases, there was a span of 10 bases. This CDR3 has 11 amino acids. Germline V gene sequence: CDR1 SQVTM, CDR2 ANQGSEA. This chain's CDR3 is CSVGAGWTQYF. CDR3 DNA: TGCAGCGTTGGAGCGGGCTGGACCCAGTACTTC.

With regard to this clonotype: One junction end does not reproduce the germline sequence, and a read error may be involved. The chain couples TRBV10-3 to TRBJ2-7, with D unclear. The length of the CDR3 is 12 residues. CDR1 is ENHRY and CDR2 is SYGVKD in the germline V gene. The CDR3 reads CVISESVDEQYF. The CDR3 DNA sequence: TGTGTCATCAGTGAGTCCGTGGACGAGCAGTACTTC.

V usage is TRBV27 and J usage is TRBJ1-4; a possible D gene is TRBD1 (5 bases). The CDR3 covers 15 residues. The ends were cut back, 0 bases at V and 10 bases at J, with 15 bases in the middle. Germline CDR1 and CDR2: MNHEY and SMNVEV (reference sequence). CDR3 sequence reads: CASSLSGPPLGKLFF. Written as DNA, the CDR3 is TGTGCCAGCAGTTTATCGGGACCCCCATTAGGAAAACTGTTTTTT.

The chain combines TRBV7-9 with TRBJ2-5; D is unresolved. V was pared by 0 bases and J by 5 bases, with 7 bases between. CDR1 is SEHNR, CDR2 FQNEAQ, per germline (reference sequence). The CDR3 loop spans 13 amino acids. CDR3 amino acids: CASSLAGMETQYF. CDR3 in DNA: TGTGCCAGCAGCTTAGCTGGGATGGAGACCCAGTACTTC.

The V and J genes are TRBV12-3 or TRBV12-4 and TRBJ2-1, with 7 bases matching TRBD2. The assigned J gene may be wrong: the sequence end matches TRBJ2-7 better. This CDR3 is 15 amino acids long. The CDR3 sequence is CASSPAGLSYNEQYF. As DNA, the CDR3 is TGTGCCAGCAGCCCAGCGGGACTCTCCTACAATGAGCAGTACTTC.

A note on this clonotype: A read error may be the cause here, since a much bigger clone is one base away. The rearrangement joins TRBV7-9 to TRBJ2-3, with D hard to call. CDR1 and CDR2 from the germline V gene are SEHNR and FQNEAQ (reference sequence). The CDR3 spans 13 residues. The CDR3 here is CASSARSGDTRYF. The CDR3 bases are TGTGCCAGCAGCGCTAGAAGTGGGGATACGCGGTATTTT. The full variable domain, with the rest looked up from reference TRBV7-9 and TRBJ2-3, is DTGVSQNPRHKITKRGQNVTFRCDPISEHNRLYWYRQTLGQGPEFLTYFQNEAQLEKSRLLSDRFSAERPKGSFSTLEIQRTEQGDSAMYLCASSARSGDTRYFGPGTRLTVL.

The CDR3 sequence: CASSQDPVGGNTIYF. As DNA, the CDR3 is TGCGCCAGCAGCCAAGATCCCGTGGGCGGAAACACCATATATTTT. The chain couples TRBV4-1 to TRBJ1-3; D is undetermined. In germline, CDR1 is MGHRA, CDR2 YSYEKL. Trimming removed 0 bases at V and 4 bases at J, with 10 bases between. The CDR3 length is 15 residues.

The chain combines TRBV12-3 or TRBV12-4 with TRBJ2-5; tentatively, D is TRBD1 (6 bases). The V and J ends lost 3 bases and 3 bases respectively, with 11 bases between them. CDR3 length: 14 residues. Here the CDR3 reads CASSLRTVEETQYF. CDR3 nucleotides: TGTGCCAGCAGTTTGAGGACAGTTGAAGAGACCCAGTACTTC.